A single sample gave rise to the 17 T cell receptor beta chains below, sequenced in a study of shared clonotypes between healthy human individuals. In the naive CD8 group, cells lacked CD45RO and were positively selected for CCR7, so terminally differentiated effector memory CD45RA+ cells were left out. Only in-frame clones appear in the TCRdb table, and some are missing; sequencing was by immunoSEQ multiplex PCR. Of around 2.1 million clones in the sample, around 93% are singletons; the top ten hold around 1.7%. The sequencing input was naive CD8+ T cells from PBMCs. These receptors came from a man younger than 35 in good health. Some clones in this sample may be carry-over from other donors' samples.

This clone was seen a single time. This rearrangement joins TRBV9 to TRBJ2-3, with D perhaps TRBD1 (5 bases). From germline, CDR1 is SGDLS and CDR2 YYNGEE. V dropped 3 bases and J dropped 4 bases, with 12 bases sitting between them. The CDR3 sequence is 14 residues long. The chain's CDR3 is CASSGGHRADTQYF. CDR3 coding DNA: TGTGCCAGCAGCGGAGGACATCGAGCAGATACGCAGTATTTT.

V and J are TRBV2 and TRBJ2-7; 10 positions agree with TRBD1. This CDR3 contains 15 residues. Losses at the gene ends were 5 bases for V and 3 bases for J; bases not matched to a gene: 7. Germline-derived CDR1 and CDR2 are SNHLY and FYNNEI. CDR3 amino acids: CASSPRGTGVYEQYF. CDR3 bases: TGTGCCAGCAGTCCACGTGGGACAGGGGTCTACGAGCAGTACTTC.

The CDR3 coding sequence is TGTGCCAGCAGTTACTCGGGGGGGGCCTCCTACGAGCAGTACTTC. Its protein product is CASSYSGGASYEQYF. V usage is TRBV6-6 and J usage is TRBJ2-7; maybe TRBD2 (7 bases). The CDR3 is 15 residues long. Germline values: CDR1 MNHNY, CDR2 SVGAGI (reference sequence). V gave up 0 bases and J gave up 0 bases, with 9 bases separating them.

The V and J genes are TRBV4-1 and TRBJ1-1; D not resolved. Germline V gene lookup returns CDR1 MGHRA and CDR2 YSYEKL. The CDR3 consists of 13 residues. V was cut by 6 bases and J by 5 bases, with 13 bases left in between. CDR3 region: CASSPDLETEAFF. The DNA for the CDR3 is TGCGCCAGCAGTCCGGACCTGGAGACTGAAGCTTTCTTT.

This chain connects TRBV6-1 to TRBJ1-2; D call uncertain. CDR1 is MNHNS, CDR2 SASEGT, per germline. The CDR3 loop spans 12 amino acids. V lost 2 bases to trimming and J lost 5 bases, with 6 bases between them. This chain's CDR3 is CASSEKKYGYTF. In DNA, the CDR3 is TGTGCCAGCAGTGAAAAGAAGTATGGCTACACCTTC.

This clone came up once. This rearrangement joins TRBV10-3 to TRBJ2-6; maybe TRBD2 (6 bases). Germline V gives CDR1 ENHRY, CDR2 SYGVKD. The CDR3 runs to 16 residues. With 3 bases removed from V and 2 bases from J, the gap between germline ends came to 11 bases. The CDR3, as DNA: TGTGCCATCAGTGACTGGGAGGTGACTGGGGCCAACGTCCTGACTTTC. This translates into CAISDWEVTGANVLTF.

The rearrangement joins TRBV5-1 to TRBJ1-2; D is undetermined. The V and J ends lost 0 bases and 0 bases respectively, with 15 bases between them. Germline values: CDR1 SGHRS, CDR2 YFSETQ. The CDR3 has 17 residues. The CDR3 loop reads CASSLDVIPSANYGYTF. As DNA, the CDR3 is TGCGCCAGCAGCTTGGACGTCATCCCGTCAGCTAACTATGGCTACACCTTC.

The chain links TRBV27 to TRBJ2-1; D call uncertain. The CDR3 loop spans 11 amino acids. CDR1 MNHEY and CDR2 SMNVEV come from the germline V gene (reference sequence). The V end was cut by 8 bases, the J end by 4 bases, with 6 bases between. The DNA of the CDR3 is TGTGCCAGCCTTACTTACAATGAGCAGTTCTTC. It codes for CASLTYNEQFF.

To note about this clone: At the DNA level, this CDR3 is encoded by other sequences in the same sample as well. The gene calls are TRBV27 and TRBJ2-1; D may match TRBD1 or TRBD2 (5 bases each). The CDR3 has 14 amino acids. The V gene lost 5 bases and the J gene lost 3 bases, with 11 bases spanning the gap. Germline CDR1 is MNHEY and CDR2 is SMNVEV (reference sequence). The CDR3 here is CASSLGTGYNEQFF. CDR3 DNA sequence: TGTGCCAGCAGTCTGGGGACCGGCTACAATGAGCAGTTCTTC.

This clone was found once. V and J are TRBV6-6 and TRBJ1-4; D unclear. Trimming left V 0 bases short and J 4 bases short, with 6 bases between. The length of the CDR3 is 14 residues. Germline values: CDR1 MNHNY, CDR2 SVGAGI (reference sequence). Here the CDR3 reads CASSYSQINEKLFF. In DNA, the CDR3 is TGTGCCAGCAGTTACTCCCAGATTAATGAAAAACTGTTTTTT.

The chain recombines TRBV7-2 with TRBJ2-7; weak D call: TRBD2 (7 bases). The germline V and J ends were trimmed by 5 bases and 3 bases, with 14 bases remaining between them. The CDR3 spans 14 residues. Germline CDR1 is SGHTA and CDR2 is FQGNSA. The CDR3, as DNA: TGTGCCAGCAGCGGTCGCGGGGGCCGCTACGAGCAGTACTTC. As protein: CASSGRGGRYEQYF. Full variable domain (outside the CDR3, taken from reference TRBV7-2 and TRBJ2-7): GAGVSQSPSNKVTEKGKDVELRCDPISGHTALYWYRQSLGQGLEFLIYFQGNSAPDKSGLPSDRFSAERTGGSVSTLTIQRTQQEDSAVYLCASSGRGGRYEQYFGPGTRLTVT.

The CDR3 sequence is CASSEGLAGDNTYEQYF. The CDR3 nucleotides read TGTGCCAGCAGTGAAGGTCTAGCGGGAGACAACACCTACGAGCAGTACTTC. The chain couples TRBV6-1 to TRBJ2-7, with TRBD2 matching over 10 bases. Per the germline V gene, CDR1 is MNHNS and CDR2 is SASEGT. Trimming removed 1 base from V and 2 bases from J; junction bases left unmatched: 8. This CDR3 has 17 residues.

The V gene is TRBV11-3, the J gene TRBJ2-1; D remains ambiguous. CDR1 and CDR2 from the germline V gene are SGHNT and YENEEA. The CDR3 loop spans 15 amino acids. The V end was cut by 1 base, the J end by 0 bases, with 7 bases between. This chain's CDR3 is CASSLGRNSYNEQFF. The CDR3 DNA follows: TGTGCCAGCAGCTTAGGTCGAAACTCCTACAATGAGCAGTTCTTC. The full variable domain, with the rest looked up from reference TRBV11-3 and TRBJ2-1, is EAGVVQSPRYKIIEKKQPVAFWCNPISGHNTLYWYLQNLGQGPELLIRYENEEAVDDSQLPKDRFSAERLKGVDSTLKIQPAELGDSAVYLCASSLGRNSYNEQFFGPGTRLTVL.

V usage is TRBV19 and J usage is TRBJ2-7; 9 nucleotides agree with TRBD1. V was clipped by 2 bases and J by 5 bases; unmatched bases: 10. Germline CDR1 reads LNHDA; CDR2 reads SQIVND (reference sequence). CDR3 length: 16 amino acids. The CDR3 protein is CASSIRPSGQGHEQYF. The CDR3 bases are TGTGCCAGTAGTATACGGCCCTCGGGACAGGGCCACGAGCAGTACTTC.

The chain has TRBV27 and TRBJ2-1; 8 bases map to TRBD2. Germline CDR1 and CDR2: MNHEY and SMNVEV (reference sequence). The CDR3 length is 18 residues. V lost 4 bases and J lost 2; bases outside the gene matches: 13. CDR3 sequence: CASSSRLEPGLAYNEQFF. CDR3 sequence (DNA): TGTGCCAGCAGTTCGCGCTTAGAACCGGGACTAGCCTACAATGAGCAGTTCTTC.

This chain joins TRBV27 and TRBJ1-1; D is undetermined. Germline-derived CDR1 and CDR2 are MNHEY and SMNVEV (reference sequence). CDR3 size: 14 residues. V lost 3 bases, J lost 0 bases, and 8 bases lay in between. CDR3 region: CASSFSSMNTEAFF. The CDR3 DNA is TGTGCCAGCAGTTTTAGCAGCATGAACACTGAAGCTTTCTTT.

This clone has only one observation. This chain connects TRBV18 to TRBJ2-3; weak D call: TRBD1 (5 bases). Deletions cut 1 base from V and 2 bases from J, with 13 bases between. Germline loops: CDR1 KGHSH, CDR2 LQKENI. This CDR3 region has 16 residues. The CDR3 bases are TGTGCCAGCTCACCACGTGACAGACCCACCACAGATACGCAGTATTTT. Encoded protein: CASSPRDRPTTDTQYF. The variable domain in full, with the rest retrieved from reference TRBV18 and TRBJ2-3, is NAGVMQNPRHLVRRRGQEARLRCSPMKGHSHVYWYRQLPEEGLKFMVYLQKENIIDESGMPKERFSAEFPKEGPSILRIQQVVRGDSAAYFCASSPRDRPTTDTQYFGPGTRLTVL.